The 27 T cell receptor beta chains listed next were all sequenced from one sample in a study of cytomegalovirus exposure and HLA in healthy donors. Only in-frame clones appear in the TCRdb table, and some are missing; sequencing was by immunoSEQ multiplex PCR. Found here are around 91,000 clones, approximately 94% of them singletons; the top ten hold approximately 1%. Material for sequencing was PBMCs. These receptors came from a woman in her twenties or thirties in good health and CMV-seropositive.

The CDR3 DNA reads TGCGCCAGCAGCCAAGAATCAGGTTATGGCTACACCTTC. As protein: CASSQESGYGYTF. This chain uses TRBV4-3 with TRBJ1-2; no firm D call. The CDR3 runs to 13 residues. Germline assignment: CDR1 LGHNA and CDR2 YSLEER. V lost 0 bases to trimming and J lost 5 bases, with 7 bases between them.

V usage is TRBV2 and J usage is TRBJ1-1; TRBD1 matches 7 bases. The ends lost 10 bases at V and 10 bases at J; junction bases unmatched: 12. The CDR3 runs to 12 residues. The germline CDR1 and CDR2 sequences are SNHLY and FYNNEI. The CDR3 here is CATLDSTGLAFF. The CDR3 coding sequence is TGTGCCACCCTTGACTCGACAGGGTTAGCTTTCTTT.

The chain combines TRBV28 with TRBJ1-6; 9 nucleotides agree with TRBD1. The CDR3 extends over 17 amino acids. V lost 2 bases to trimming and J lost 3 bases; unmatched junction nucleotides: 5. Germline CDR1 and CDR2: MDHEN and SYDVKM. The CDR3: CASSLIGGQGYNSPLHF. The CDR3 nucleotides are TGTGCCAGCAGTTTAATAGGGGGACAGGGCTATAATTCACCCCTCCACTTT.

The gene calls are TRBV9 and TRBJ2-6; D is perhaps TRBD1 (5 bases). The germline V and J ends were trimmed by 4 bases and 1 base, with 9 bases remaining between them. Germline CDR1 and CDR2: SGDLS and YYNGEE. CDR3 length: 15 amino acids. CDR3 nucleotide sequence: TGTGCCAGCAGCCCAAGACAGTCTGGGGCCAACGTCCTGACTTTC. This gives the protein CASSPRQSGANVLTF.

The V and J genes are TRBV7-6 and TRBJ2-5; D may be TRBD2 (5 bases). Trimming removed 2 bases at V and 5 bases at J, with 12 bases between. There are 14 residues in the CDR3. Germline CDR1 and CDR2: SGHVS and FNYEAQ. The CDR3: CASSLMLARETQYF. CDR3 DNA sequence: TGTGCCAGCAGCTTAATGCTAGCCCGGGAGACCCAGTACTTC.

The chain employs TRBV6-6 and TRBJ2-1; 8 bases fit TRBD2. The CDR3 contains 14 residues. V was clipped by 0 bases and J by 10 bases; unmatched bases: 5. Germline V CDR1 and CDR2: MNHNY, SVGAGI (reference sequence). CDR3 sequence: CASSYSSGAREQFF. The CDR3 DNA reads TGTGCCAGCAGTTACTCTAGCGGGGCAAGGGAGCAGTTCTTC.

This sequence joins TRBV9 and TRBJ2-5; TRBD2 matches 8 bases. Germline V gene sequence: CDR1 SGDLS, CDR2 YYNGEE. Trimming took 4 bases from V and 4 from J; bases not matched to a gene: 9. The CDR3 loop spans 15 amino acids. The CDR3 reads CASSSKPGLVETQYF. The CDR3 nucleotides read TGTGCCAGCAGCTCAAAGCCGGGACTAGTAGAGACCCAGTACTTC.

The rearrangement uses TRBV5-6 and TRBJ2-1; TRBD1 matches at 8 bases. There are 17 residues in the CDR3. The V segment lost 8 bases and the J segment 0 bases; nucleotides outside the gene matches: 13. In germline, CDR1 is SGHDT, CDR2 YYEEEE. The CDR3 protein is CASLSTGVKSSYNEQFF. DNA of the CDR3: TGTGCCAGTTTATCGACAGGGGTTAAAAGCTCCTACAATGAGCAGTTCTTC. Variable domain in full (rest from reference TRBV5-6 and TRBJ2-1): DAGVTQSPTHLIKTRGQQVTLRCSPKSGHDTVSWYQQALGQGPQFIFQYYEEEERQRGNFPDRFSGHQFPNYSSELNVNALLLGDSALYLCASLSTGVKSSYNEQFFGPGTRLTVL.

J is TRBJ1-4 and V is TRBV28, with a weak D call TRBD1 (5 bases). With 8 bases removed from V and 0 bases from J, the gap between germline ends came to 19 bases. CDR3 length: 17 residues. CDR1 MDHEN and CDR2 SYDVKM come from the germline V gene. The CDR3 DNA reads TGTGCCAGCGGAGTCGTGGCGGGGCCTCCAACTAATGAAAAACTGTTTTTT. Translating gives CASGVVAGPPTNEKLFF.

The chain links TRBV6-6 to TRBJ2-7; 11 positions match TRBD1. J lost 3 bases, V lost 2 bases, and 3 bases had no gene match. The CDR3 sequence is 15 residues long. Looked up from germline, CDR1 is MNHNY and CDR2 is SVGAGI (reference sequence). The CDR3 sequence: CASSYGQGARYEQYF. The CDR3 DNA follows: TGTGCCAGCAGTTACGGACAGGGGGCACGCTACGAGCAGTACTTC.

CDR3 DNA sequence: TGTGCCAGCAGGTTTACGACAGGCCAAACCTACAATGAGCAGTTCTTC. It codes for CASRFTTGQTYNEQFF. The rearrangement joins TRBV5-4 to TRBJ2-1; D is perhaps TRBD1 (6 bases). Between the trimmed V and J ends, which lost 5 bases and 2 bases, there was a span of 17 bases. CDR3 length: 16 amino acids. The germline V gene encodes CDR1 SGHNT and CDR2 YYREEE (reference sequence). Full variable domain (rest looked up from reference TRBV5-4 and TRBJ2-1): ETGVTQSPTHLIKTRGQQVTLRCSSQSGHNTVSWYQQALGQGPQFIFQYYREEENGRGNFPPRFSGLQFPNYSSELNVNALELDDSALYLCASRFTTGQTYNEQFFGPGTRLTVL.

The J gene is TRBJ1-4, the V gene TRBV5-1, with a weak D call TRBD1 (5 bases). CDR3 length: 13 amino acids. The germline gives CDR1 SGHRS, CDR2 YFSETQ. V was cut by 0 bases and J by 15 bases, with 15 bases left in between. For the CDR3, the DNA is TGCGCCAGCAGCTTGGCCCGGCAGGGTCGTTTGTTTTTT. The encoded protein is CASSLARQGRLFF.

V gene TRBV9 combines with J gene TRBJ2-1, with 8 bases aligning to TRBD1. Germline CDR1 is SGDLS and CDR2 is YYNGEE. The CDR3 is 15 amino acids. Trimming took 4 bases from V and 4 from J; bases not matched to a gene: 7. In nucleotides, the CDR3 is TGTGCCAGCAGCAAGAGCGGACAGGGATACAATGAGCAGTTCTTC. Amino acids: CASSKSGQGYNEQFF.

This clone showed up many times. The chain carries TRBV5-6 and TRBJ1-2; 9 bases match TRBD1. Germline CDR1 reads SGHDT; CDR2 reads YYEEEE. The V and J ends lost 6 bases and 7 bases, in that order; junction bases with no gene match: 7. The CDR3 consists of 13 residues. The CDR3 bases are TGTGCCAGCACCTTACAGGGGGCGCTTGGCTACACCTTC. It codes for CASTLQGALGYTF.

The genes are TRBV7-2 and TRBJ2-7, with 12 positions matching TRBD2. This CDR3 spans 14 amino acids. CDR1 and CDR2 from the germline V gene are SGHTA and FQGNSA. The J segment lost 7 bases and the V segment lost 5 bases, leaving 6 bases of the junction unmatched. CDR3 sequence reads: CASSTGTSGLEQYF. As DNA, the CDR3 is TGTGCCAGCAGCACCGGGACTAGCGGGCTTGAGCAGTACTTC.

The CDR3 loop reads CASGAGSLPTNEQFF. Here the CDR3 DNA reads TGTGCCAGCGGGGCCGGGAGTCTCCCCACCAATGAGCAGTTCTTC. The chain employs TRBV7-3 and TRBJ2-1, with D perhaps TRBD2 (6 bases). V was trimmed by 8 bases and J by 6 bases, leaving 20 bases between them. The CDR3 has 15 amino acids. CDR1 SGHTA and CDR2 FQGTGA come from the germline V gene.

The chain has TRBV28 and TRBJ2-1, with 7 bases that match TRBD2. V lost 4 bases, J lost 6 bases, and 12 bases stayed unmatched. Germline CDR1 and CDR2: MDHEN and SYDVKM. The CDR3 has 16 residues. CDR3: CASSYRGSPLPNEQFF. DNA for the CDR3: TGTGCCAGCAGTTATCGCGGGAGCCCCTTACCCAATGAGCAGTTCTTC.

The CDR3 loop reads CASRGRTGDGGTEAFF. CDR3 bases: TGCGCCAGCAGGGGACGGACAGGGGACGGGGGCACTGAAGCTTTCTTT. The chain has TRBV5-1 and TRBJ1-1, with 9 positions matching TRBD1. Germline values: CDR1 SGHRS, CDR2 YFSETQ. This CDR3 is 16 amino acids long. Germline trimming cut 5 bases from V and 4 bases from J; bases unmatched to any gene: 12.

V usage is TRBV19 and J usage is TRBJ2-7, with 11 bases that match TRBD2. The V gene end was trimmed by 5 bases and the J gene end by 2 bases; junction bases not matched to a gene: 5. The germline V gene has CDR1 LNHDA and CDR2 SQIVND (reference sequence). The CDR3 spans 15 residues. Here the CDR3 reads CASSFGTSGPYEQYF. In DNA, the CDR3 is TGTGCCAGTAGTTTCGGGACTAGCGGTCCCTACGAGCAGTACTTC.

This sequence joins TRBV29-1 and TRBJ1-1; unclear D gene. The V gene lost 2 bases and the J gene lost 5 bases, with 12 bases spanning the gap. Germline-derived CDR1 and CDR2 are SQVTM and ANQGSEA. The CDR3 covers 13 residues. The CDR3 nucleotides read TGCAGCGTTGAAAATCGGCGGGGAACTGAAGCTTTCTTT. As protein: CSVENRRGTEAFF.

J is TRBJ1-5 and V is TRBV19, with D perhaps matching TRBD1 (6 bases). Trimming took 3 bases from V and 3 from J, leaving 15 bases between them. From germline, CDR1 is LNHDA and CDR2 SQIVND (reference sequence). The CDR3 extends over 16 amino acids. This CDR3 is CASSIGGQRDNQPQHF. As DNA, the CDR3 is TGTGCCAGTAGTATTGGCGGACAGCGAGACAATCAGCCCCAGCATTTT.

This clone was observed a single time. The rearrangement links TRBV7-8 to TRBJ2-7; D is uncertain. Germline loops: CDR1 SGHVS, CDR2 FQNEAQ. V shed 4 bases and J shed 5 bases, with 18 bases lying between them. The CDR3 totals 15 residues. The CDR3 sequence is CASSYTRSSLNEQYF. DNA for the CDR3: TGTGCCAGCAGCTATACACGGAGCTCCCTAAACGAGCAGTACTTC.

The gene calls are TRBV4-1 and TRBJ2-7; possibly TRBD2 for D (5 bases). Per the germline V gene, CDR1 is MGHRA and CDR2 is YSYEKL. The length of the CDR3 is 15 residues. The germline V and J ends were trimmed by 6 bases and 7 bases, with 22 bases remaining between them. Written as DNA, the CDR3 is TGCGCCAGCAGTTTTACCGGGTCCGGGGAAGGAGAGCAGTACTTC. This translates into CASSFTGSGEGEQYF.

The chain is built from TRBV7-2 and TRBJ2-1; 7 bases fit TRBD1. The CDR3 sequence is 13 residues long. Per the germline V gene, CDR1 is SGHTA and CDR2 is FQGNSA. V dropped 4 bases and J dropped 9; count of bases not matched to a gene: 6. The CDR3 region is CASSSIGGGEQFF. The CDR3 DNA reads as TGTGCCAGCAGCTCCATAGGGGGCGGTGAGCAGTTCTTC. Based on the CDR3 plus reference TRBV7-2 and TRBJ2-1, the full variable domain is GAGVSQSPSNKVTEKGKDVELRCDPISGHTALYWYRQSLGQGLEFLIYFQGNSAPDKSGLPSDRFSAERTGGSVSTLTIQRTQQEDSAVYLCASSSIGGGEQFFGPGTRLTVL.

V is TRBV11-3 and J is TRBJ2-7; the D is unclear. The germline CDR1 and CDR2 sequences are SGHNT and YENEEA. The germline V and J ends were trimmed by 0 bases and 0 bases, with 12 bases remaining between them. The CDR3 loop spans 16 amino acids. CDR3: CASSLDPPVASYEQYF. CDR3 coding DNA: TGTGCCAGCAGCTTAGACCCGCCCGTAGCCTCCTACGAGCAGTACTTC. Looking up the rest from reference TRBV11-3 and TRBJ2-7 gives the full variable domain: EAGVVQSPRYKIIEKKQPVAFWCNPISGHNTLYWYLQNLGQGPELLIRYENEEAVDDSQLPKDRFSAERLKGVDSTLKIQPAELGDSAVYLCASSLDPPVASYEQYFGPGTRLTVT.

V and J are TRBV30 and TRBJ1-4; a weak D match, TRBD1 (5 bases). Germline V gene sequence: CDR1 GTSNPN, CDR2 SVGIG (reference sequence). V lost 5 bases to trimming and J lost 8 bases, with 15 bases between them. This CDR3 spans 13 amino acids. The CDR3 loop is CAWRRGLGEKLFF. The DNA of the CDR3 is TGTGCCTGGCGGCGGGGCCTCGGGGAAAAACTGTTTTTT.

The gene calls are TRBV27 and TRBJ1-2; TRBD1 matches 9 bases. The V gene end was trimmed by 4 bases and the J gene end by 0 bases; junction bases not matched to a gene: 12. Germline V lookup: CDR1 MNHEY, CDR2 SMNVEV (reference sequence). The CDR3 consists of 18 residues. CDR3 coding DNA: TGTGCCAGCAGTTCGTCCGGGACAGGGATCCTCGCTAACTATGGCTACACCTTC. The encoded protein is CASSSSGTGILANYGYTF.